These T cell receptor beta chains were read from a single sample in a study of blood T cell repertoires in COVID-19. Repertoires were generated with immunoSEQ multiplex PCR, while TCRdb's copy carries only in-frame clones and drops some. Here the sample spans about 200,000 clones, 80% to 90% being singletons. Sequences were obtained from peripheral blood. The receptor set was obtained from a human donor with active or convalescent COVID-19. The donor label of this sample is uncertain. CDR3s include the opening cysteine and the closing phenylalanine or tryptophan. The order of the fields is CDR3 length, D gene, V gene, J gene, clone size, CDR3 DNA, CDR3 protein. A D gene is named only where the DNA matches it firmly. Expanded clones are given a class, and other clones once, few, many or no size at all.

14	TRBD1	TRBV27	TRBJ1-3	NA	TGTGCCAGCAGTCAACAGGGGGCAGGAAACACCATATATTTT	CASSQQGAGNTIYF
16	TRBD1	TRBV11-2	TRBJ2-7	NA	TGTGCCAGCAGCCATCAATCGACAGGGAGCTACTACGAGCAGTACTTC	CASSHQSTGSYYEQYF
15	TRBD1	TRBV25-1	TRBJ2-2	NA	TGTGCCAGCAGTTCGGGGACAGGATACACCGGGGAGCTGTTTTTT	CASSSGTGYTGELFF
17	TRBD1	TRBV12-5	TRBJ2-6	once	TGTGCTAGTGTGGGGACAGATCGCTACTCTGGGGCCAACGTCCTGACTTTC	CASVGTDRYSGANVLTF
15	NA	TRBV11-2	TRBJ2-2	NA	TGTGCCAGCAGCTTAAAGCGGATTTACACCGGGGAGCTGTTTTTT	CASSLKRIYTGELFF
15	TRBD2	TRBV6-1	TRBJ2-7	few	TGTGCCAGCAGTGAACGGGGGGACTTCTCCTACGAGCAGTACTTC	CASSERGDFSYEQYF
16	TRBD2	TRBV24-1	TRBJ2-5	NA	TGTGCCACCAGTGATACTCGTCTAGCGGTCCAAGAGACCCAGTACTTC	CATSDTRLAVQETQYF
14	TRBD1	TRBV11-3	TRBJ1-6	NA	TGTGCCAGCAGCTTAAACAGGGGTGCTTCACCCCTCCACTTT	CASSLNRGASPLHF
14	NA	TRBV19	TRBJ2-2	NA	TGTGCCAGTAGTATTATCCGGAACACCGGGGAGCTGTTTTTT	CASSIIRNTGELFF
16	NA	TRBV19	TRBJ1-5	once	TGTGCCAGTATCTACTCCCCCGGGACAAACAATCAGCCCCAGCATTTT	CASIYSPGTNNQPQHF
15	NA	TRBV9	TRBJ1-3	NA	TGTGCCAGCAGCACCCACTCGGTCTCTGGAAACACCATATATTTT	CASSTHSVSGNTIYF
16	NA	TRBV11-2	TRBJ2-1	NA	TGTGCCAGCAGCTTTTTACGACTAGAAGTCCCCAATGAGCAGTTCTTC	CASSFLRLEVPNEQFF
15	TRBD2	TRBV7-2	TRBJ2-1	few	TGTGCCAGCAGCTTACTGACTAGCGCATACAATGAGCAGTTCTTC	CASSLLTSAYNEQFF
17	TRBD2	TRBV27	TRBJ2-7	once	TGTGCCAGCAGCCCCCCCTCGGCGACTAGCGTCCCCTACGAGCAGTACTTC	CASSPPSATSVPYEQYF
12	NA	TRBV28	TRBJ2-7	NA	TGTGCCAGCAGTTTAACTAGGGCCGAGCAGTACTTC	CASSLTRAEQYF
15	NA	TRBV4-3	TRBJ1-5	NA	TGCGCCAGCAGCCAAGATCGGGGTTACGGTCAGCCCCAGCATTTT	CASSQDRGYGQPQHF
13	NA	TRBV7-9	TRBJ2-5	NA	TGTGCCAGCAGCTTAGCAGGGGGAGAGACCCAGTACTTC	CASSLAGGETQYF
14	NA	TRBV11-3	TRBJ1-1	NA	TGTGCCAGCAGCTTAGTGAGGGCGAACACTGAAGCTTTCTTT	CASSLVRANTEAFF
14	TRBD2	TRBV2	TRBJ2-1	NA	TGTGCCAGCAGTGTAAAAGGGACTAGCAATGAGCAGTTCTTC	CASSVKGTSNEQFF
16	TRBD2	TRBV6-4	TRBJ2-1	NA	TGTGCCAGCAGTCCAGTAGCGGGGGGCACGTACAATGAGCAGTTCTTC	CASSPVAGGTYNEQFF
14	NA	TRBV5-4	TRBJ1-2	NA	TGTGCCAGCAGCTTGACAGGCGACGGCTATGGCTACACCTTC	CASSLTGDGYGYTF
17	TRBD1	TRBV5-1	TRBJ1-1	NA	TGCGCCAGCAGCCTCCTTCCGGGACAGGGATCCAACACTGAAGCTTTCTTT	CASSLLPGQGSNTEAFF
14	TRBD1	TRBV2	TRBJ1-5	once	TGTGCCAGCAGTGGACAGGGGGCCCGTCAGCCCCAGCATTTT	CASSGQGARQPQHF
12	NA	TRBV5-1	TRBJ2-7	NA	TGCGCCAAAACTGACAGATCCTACGAGCAGTACTTC	CAKTDRSYEQYF
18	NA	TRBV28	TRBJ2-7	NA	TGTGCCAGCAGTACCGGGACTAGGATTCAGGGGGAGGTCTACGAGCAGTACTTC	CASSTGTRIQGEVYEQYF
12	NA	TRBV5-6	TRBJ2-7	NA	TGTGCCAGCACCCAGGGACGGGAGCAGCAGTACTTC	CASTQGREQQYF
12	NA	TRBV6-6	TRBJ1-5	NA	TGTGCCAGCAGGGGGGCGAACCAGCCCCAGCATTTT	CASRGANQPQHF
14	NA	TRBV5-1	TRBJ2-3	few	TGCGCCAGCAGCTTGAGGTCAGGGCCAGATACGCAGTATTTT	CASSLRSGPDTQYF
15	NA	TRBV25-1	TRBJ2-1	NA	TGTGCCAGCAGTGCCAGCGCAGAGATAGACAATGAGCAGTTCTTC	CASSASAEIDNEQFF
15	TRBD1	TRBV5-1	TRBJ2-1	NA	TGCGCCAGCAGCCCACAGGGGGCGAGCCGAGGTGAGCAGTTCTTC	CASSPQGASRGEQFF
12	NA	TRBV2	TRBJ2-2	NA	TGTGCCAGCTCACGGGTCACCGGGGAGCTGTTTTTT	CASSRVTGELFF
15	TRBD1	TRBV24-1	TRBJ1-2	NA	TGTGCCACCAGTGGTACCGGGACAGATAACTATGGCTACACCTTC	CATSGTGTDNYGYTF
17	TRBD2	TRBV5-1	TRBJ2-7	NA	TGCGCCAGCAGCTTGGATGGAGGACTAGCGGGAGTTTACGAGCAGTACTTC	CASSLDGGLAGVYEQYF
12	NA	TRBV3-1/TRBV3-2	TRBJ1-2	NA	TGTGCCAGCAGCCAATGGGCCTATGGCTACACCTTC	CASSQWAYGYTF
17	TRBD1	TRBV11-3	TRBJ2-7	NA	TGTGCCAGCAGCTTGGCACATCTTACAGGGGGCTCCTACGAGCAGTACTTC	CASSLAHLTGGSYEQYF
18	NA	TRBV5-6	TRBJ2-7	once	TGTGCCAGCAGCTTGCGCACCCATTTGACAGGACCCACCTACGAGCAGTACTTC	CASSLRTHLTGPTYEQYF
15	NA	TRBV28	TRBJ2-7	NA	TGTGCCAGCTTGGGCGCGACAGGTACACCCTACGAGCAGTACTTC	CASLGATGTPYEQYF
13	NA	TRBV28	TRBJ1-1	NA	TGTGCCAGCAGTCGACAGGAAAACACTGAAGCTTTCTTT	CASSRQENTEAFF
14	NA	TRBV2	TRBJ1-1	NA	TGTGCCAGCAGTGAAAAGGAGGGGAACACTGAAGCTTTCTTT	CASSEKEGNTEAFF
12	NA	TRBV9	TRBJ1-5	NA	TGTGCCAGCAGCCCCACAAATCAGCCCCAGCATTTT	CASSPTNQPQHF
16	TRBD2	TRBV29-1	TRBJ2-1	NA	TGCAGCGTTGAAGGCCTAGCGGGCGTATCCTACAATGAGCAGTTCTTC	CSVEGLAGVSYNEQFF
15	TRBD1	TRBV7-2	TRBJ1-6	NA	TGTGCCAGCAGCCCATGGACAGGGGGCGTCTCACCCCTCCACTTT	CASSPWTGGVSPLHF
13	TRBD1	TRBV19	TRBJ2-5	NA	TGTGCCAGCACCGGGACAGTCAAAGAGACCCAGTACTTC	CASTGTVKETQYF
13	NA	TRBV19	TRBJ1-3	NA	TGTGCCAGTAGCCCAGGGGCTGGAAACACCATATATTTT	CASSPGAGNTIYF
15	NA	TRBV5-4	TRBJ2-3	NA	TGTGCCAGCAGCTTGATGAGTCAGGGGCCAGATACGCAGTATTTT	CASSLMSQGPDTQYF
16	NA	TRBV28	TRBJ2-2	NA	TGTGCCAGCAGTCCACCCCGGGACATCAGCACCGGGGAGCTGTTTTTT	CASSPPRDISTGELFF
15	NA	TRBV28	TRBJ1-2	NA	TGTGCCAGCACCTCTTTATACTTAGCTAACTATGGCTACACCTTC	CASTSLYLANYGYTF
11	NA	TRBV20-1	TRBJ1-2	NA	TGCAGTGCTACCCTCGTCGGTGCGTTTCCCTTC	CSATLVGAFPF
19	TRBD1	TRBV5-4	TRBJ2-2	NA	TGTGCCAGCAGTTTAGGACAGGGGTCGTACCGGGAGGACACCGGGGAGCTGTTTTTT	CASSLGQGSYREDTGELFF
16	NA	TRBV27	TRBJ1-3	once	TGTGCCAGCAGTTTAAGGTTCGGCGGCTCTGGAAACACCATATATTTT	CASSLRFGGSGNTIYF
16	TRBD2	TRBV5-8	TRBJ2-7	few	TGTGCCAGCAGCTCCAGGGGACTAGCGGACTCCTACGAGCAGTACTTC	CASSSRGLADSYEQYF
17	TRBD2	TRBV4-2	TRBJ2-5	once	TGTGCCAGCAGCCAAGGGGAGGGCGGGAGGACCCAAGAGACCCAGTACTTC	CASSQGEGGRTQETQYF
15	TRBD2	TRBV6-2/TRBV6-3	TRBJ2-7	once	TGTGCCAGCAGTTACTCGGATAGCGGGAGCTACGAGCAGTACTTC	CASSYSDSGSYEQYF
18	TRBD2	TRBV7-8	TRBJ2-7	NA	TGTGCCAGCAGTCGACAGGGTTCTGCTAAGGCTAGCGGGAGAGATTTATCCTTC	CASSRQGSAKASGRDLSF
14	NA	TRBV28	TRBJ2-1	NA	TGTGCCAGCAGACCGGGACGGGGGAACAATGAGCAGTTCTTC	CASRPGRGNNEQFF
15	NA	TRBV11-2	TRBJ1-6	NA	TGTGCCAGCAGCTTGTATTTGACAGGCGGTTCACCCCTCCACTTT	CASSLYLTGGSPLHF
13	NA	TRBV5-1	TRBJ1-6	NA	TGCGCCAGCAGCTTGGCTACTAATTCACCCCTCCACTTT	CASSLATNSPLHF